The 27 T cell receptor beta chains below all came from one sample that was sequenced in a study of T cell changes during pregnancy in multiple sclerosis. Data came from immunoSEQ multiplex PCR; TCRdb stores just in-frame clones and leaves some out. Here the sample spans some 140,000 clones, about 95% being singletons. The sequences come from peripheral blood, collected after pregnancy. Receptor source: a female donor with multiple sclerosis, enrolled in a pregnancy study.

This clone came up once. V and J are TRBV2 and TRBJ2-7, with 7 bases aligning to TRBD2. This CDR3 is built from 14 residues. Germline CDR1 SNHLY, CDR2 FYNNEI. The ends lost 1 base at V and 4 bases at J; junction bases unmatched: 4. The CDR3 sequence: CASSEEAGIYEQYF. The CDR3 DNA follows: TGTGCCAGCAGTGAAGAAGCGGGGATATACGAGCAGTACTTC.

The rearrangement uses TRBV9 and TRBJ2-1; 7 bases are shared with TRBD2. V lost 0 bases, J lost 6 bases, and 3 bases stayed unmatched. There are 14 residues in the CDR3. Germline-derived CDR1 and CDR2 are SGDLS and YYNGEE. Written as DNA, the CDR3 is TGTGCCAGCAGCGTAGTGACTAGCTCCAATGAGCAGTTCTTC. It is translated as CASSVVTSSNEQFF.

This clone has only one observation. J is TRBJ2-7 and V is TRBV5-1; TRBD2 matches 12 bases. The V and J ends lost 0 bases and 0 bases, in that order; junction bases with no gene match: 4. CDR1 and CDR2 (germline): SGHRS, YFSETQ. There are 17 residues in the CDR3. The CDR3 nucleotides read TGCGCCAGCAGCTTGGGACTAGCGGGGGAGAGCTCCTACGAGCAGTACTTC. This encodes CASSLGLAGESSYEQYF. Supplemented by reference TRBV5-1 and TRBJ2-7, the full variable domain reads KAGVTQTPRYLIKTRGQQVTLSCSPISGHRSVSWYQQTPGQGLQFLFEYFSETQRNKGNFPGRFSGRQFSNSRSEMNVSTLELGDSALYLCASSLGLAGESSYEQYFGPGTRLTVT.

The gene calls are TRBV19 and TRBJ2-7; TRBD2 matches 10 bases. The CDR3 has 14 residues. Per germline, CDR1 LNHDA and CDR2 SQIVND (reference sequence). J gave up 2 bases and V 10 bases, and 8 bases lay outside the gene matches. The CDR3 loop is CATGLAVFPYEQYF. For the CDR3, the DNA is TGTGCCACCGGACTAGCGGTTTTCCCCTACGAGCAGTACTTC.

The chain is built from TRBV6-1 and TRBJ2-1, with 10 bases aligning to TRBD2. Germline assignment: CDR1 MNHNS and CDR2 SASEGT. This CDR3 has 17 amino acids. With 6 bases clipped from V and 2 bases from J, the junction kept 10 bases outside the gene matches. The CDR3 sequence is CASSETLAGVTYNEQFF. The CDR3 coding sequence is TGTGCCAGCAGCGAAACCCTAGCGGGAGTCACCTACAATGAGCAGTTCTTC.

This clone was observed once. The chain is built from TRBV9 and TRBJ2-7; TRBD1 agrees at 8 bases. V was clipped by 0 bases and J by 6 bases; unmatched bases: 11. The CDR3 has 16 residues. The germline V gene has CDR1 SGDLS and CDR2 YYNGEE. The DNA of the CDR3 is TGTGCCAGCAGCGTAGATCCCAGGGGGCTGAAAGGCGAGCAGTACTTC. It encodes CASSVDPRGLKGEQYF.

The V call is TRBV5-4, the J call TRBJ2-7; 7 bases fit TRBD2. The V gene end was trimmed by 0 bases and the J gene end by 2 bases; junction bases not matched to a gene: 2. The germline V gene encodes CDR1 SGHNT and CDR2 YYREEE (reference sequence). This CDR3 comprises 14 residues. The CDR3 region is CASSLAAGAYEQYF. Written as DNA, the CDR3 is TGTGCCAGCAGCTTGGCGGCGGGGGCCTACGAGCAGTACTTC.

The rearrangement links TRBV28 to TRBJ2-5, with 9 bases aligning to TRBD2. There are 17 residues in the CDR3. V trimming: 4 bases; J trimming: 2 bases; junction bases outside the gene matches: 11. CDR1 and CDR2 (germline): MDHEN, SYDVKM. The CDR3 DNA is TGTGCCAGCAGTTCAATGAGGGCGACTAGCGGTCAAGAGACCCAGTACTTC. Protein: CASSSMRATSGQETQYF.

This clone has a handful of counts. This sequence joins TRBV19 and TRBJ1-3; 7 bases agree with TRBD1. Trimming at V came to 7 bases and at J to 2 bases, leaving 5 bases not matched to a gene. In germline, CDR1 is LNHDA, CDR2 SQIVND (reference sequence). The CDR3 is 14 residues long. The CDR3 reads CASIKTGTGNTIYF. CDR3 bases: TGTGCCAGTATCAAGACAGGGACTGGAAACACCATATATTTT.

The rearrangement uses TRBV18 and TRBJ2-5, with D maybe TRBD2 (5 bases). Trimming cost V 2 bases and J 5 bases, with 18 bases left between them. The CDR3 length is 16 residues. CDR1 KGHSH and CDR2 LQKENI come from the germline V gene. Here the CDR3 DNA reads TGTGCCAGCTCACCAGCTGTGGGAGTAGCGCTGGAGACCCAGTACTTC. Residues: CASSPAVGVALETQYF. Supplemented by reference TRBV18 and TRBJ2-5, the full variable domain reads NAGVMQNPRHLVRRRGQEARLRCSPMKGHSHVYWYRQLPEEGLKFMVYLQKENIIDESGMPKERFSAEFPKEGPSILRIQQVVRGDSAAYFCASSPAVGVALETQYFGPGTRLLVL.

The rearrangement uses TRBV13 and TRBJ2-1; 10 bases align to TRBD1. The CDR3 loop spans 13 amino acids. V shed 5 bases, J shed 15 bases, and the junction held 10 bases outside the gene matches. Germline CDR1 PRHDT, CDR2 FYEKMQ (reference sequence). The CDR3 coding sequence is TGTGCCAGCAGCATACCCGGGACAGGGGTGTCGTTCTTC. Protein product: CASSIPGTGVSFF.

The V call is TRBV30, the J call TRBJ1-1; D unclear. Germline V gene sequence: CDR1 GTSNPN, CDR2 SVGIG (reference sequence). Trimming cost V 0 bases and J 1 base, with 9 bases left between them. There are 14 residues in the CDR3. CDR3 region: CAWSVRGENTEAFF. The CDR3 coding sequence is TGTGCCTGGAGTGTACGGGGAGAGAACACTGAAGCTTTCTTT.

The chain has TRBV28 and TRBJ2-7, with 9 bases that match TRBD1. The germline CDR1 and CDR2 sequences are MDHEN and SYDVKM. With 6 bases clipped from V and 4 bases from J, the junction kept 4 bases outside the gene matches. The CDR3 has 13 amino acids. The CDR3 spells CASRRQGGYEQYF. DNA for the CDR3: TGTGCCAGCAGGAGACAGGGGGGATACGAGCAGTACTTC.

J is TRBJ1-5 and V is TRBV7-8; maybe TRBD1 (5 bases). In germline, CDR1 is SGHVS, CDR2 FQNEAQ. The V end lost 5 bases, the J end lost 0 bases, and 17 bases lay between the germline ends. The CDR3 is made up of 17 amino acids. In DNA form, the CDR3 reads TGTGCCAGCAGCCCCCGACAGTCTGGTTTTAGCAATCAGCCCCAGCATTTT. This translates into CASSPRQSGFSNQPQHF.

This chain uses TRBV20-1 with TRBJ2-1; D remains ambiguous. V gave up 0 bases and J gave up 9 bases, with 6 bases separating them. Germline V gene sequence: CDR1 DFQATT, CDR2 SNEGSKA (reference sequence). This CDR3 contains 11 residues. CDR3: CSARDSLEQFF. CDR3 nucleotide sequence: TGCAGTGCTAGAGACTCCCTTGAGCAGTTCTTC.

The genes are TRBV5-1 and TRBJ2-3, with 12 bases fitting TRBD2. The V gene's germline CDR1 is SGHRS and CDR2 YFSETQ. V shed 6 bases, J shed 0 bases, and the junction held 2 bases outside the gene matches. The CDR3 consists of 15 residues. CDR3 in amino acids: CASKGLAGSTDTQYF. In nucleotides, the CDR3 is TGCGCCAGCAAGGGACTAGCGGGCAGCACAGATACGCAGTATTTT.

V is TRBV5-1 and J is TRBJ2-1; 7 bases line up with TRBD2. Trimming took 3 bases from V and 0 from J; bases not matched to a gene: 3. This CDR3 has 15 residues. CDR1 is SGHRS and CDR2 is YFSETQ in the germline V gene. CDR3 sequence: CASSSGGSSYNEQFF. The CDR3 region has the DNA TGCGCCAGCAGCTCTGGCGGGAGCTCCTACAATGAGCAGTTCTTC.

V usage is TRBV28 and J usage is TRBJ1-1, with unresolved D. Germline values: CDR1 MDHEN, CDR2 SYDVKM. There are 16 residues in the CDR3. V was clipped by 5 bases and J by 3 bases, with 19 bases between them. The CDR3: CASSPLVTGLDTEAFF. CDR3 nucleotide sequence: TGTGCCAGCAGTCCCCTCGTTACGGGGTTGGACACTGAAGCTTTCTTT. Full variable domain (outside the CDR3, taken from reference TRBV28 and TRBJ1-1): DVKVTQSSRYLVKRTGEKVFLECVQDMDHENMFWYRQDPGLGLRLIYFSYDVKMKEKGDIPEGYSVSREKKERFSLILESASTNQTSMYLCASSPLVTGLDTEAFFGQGTRLTVV.

This rearrangement joins TRBV7-9 to TRBJ2-1, with TRBD2 matching 11 bases. The CDR3 consists of 16 residues. Germline CDR1 is SEHNR and CDR2 is FQNEAQ (reference sequence). Unmatched junction bases numbered 8, after V lost 2 bases and J lost 8 bases. This chain's CDR3 is CASSLWVAGGADEQFF. The CDR3 DNA follows: TGTGCCAGCAGCTTATGGGTAGCGGGAGGGGCGGATGAGCAGTTCTTC.

This clone was picked up one time. Here the CDR3 DNA reads TGTGCCAGCAGCTTAGCGTTGGGCAGGGGGAGCGATGGCTACACCTTC. This sequence encodes CASSLALGRGSDGYTF. The V and J genes are TRBV7-8 and TRBJ1-2; 7 positions match TRBD1. The CDR3 has 16 residues. Trimming removed 0 bases from V and 6 bases from J; junction bases left unmatched: 10. The germline V gene has CDR1 SGHVS and CDR2 FQNEAQ.

V is TRBV28 and J is TRBJ2-7; 7 bases agree with TRBD2. The V gene end was trimmed by 1 base and the J gene end by 6 bases; junction bases not matched to a gene: 3. The CDR3 has 13 amino acids. Germline V gene sequence: CDR1 MDHEN, CDR2 SYDVKM. The CDR3 nucleotides are TGTGCCAGCAGTTTATTGGGGAGGGTCGAGCAGTACTTC. This gives the protein CASSLLGRVEQYF.

V usage is TRBV5-4 and J usage is TRBJ2-5; no clear D. The length of the CDR3 is 13 residues. Germline V gives CDR1 SGHNT, CDR2 YYREEE (reference sequence). V was trimmed by 4 bases and J by 5 bases, leaving 12 bases between them. The CDR3, as DNA: TGTGCCAGCAGCCCTCCCTCGGAGGAGACCCAGTACTTC. Translating it yields CASSPPSEETQYF.

The chain uses TRBV29-1 and TRBJ2-2, with 11 bases aligning to TRBD2. V trimming: 4 bases; J trimming: 0 bases; junction bases outside the gene matches: 4. This CDR3 is 16 amino acids long. The germline V gene has CDR1 SQVTM and CDR2 ANQGSEA. The CDR3 sequence: CSVGLAGTANTGELFF. Written as DNA, the CDR3 is TGCAGCGTTGGACTAGCGGGGACTGCGAACACCGGGGAGCTGTTTTTT.

The V call is TRBV27, the J call TRBJ2-1; tentative D call: TRBD2 (6 bases). The CDR3 is 16 amino acids. V dropped 6 bases and J dropped 5 bases, with 20 bases sitting between them. Germline V lookup: CDR1 MNHEY, CDR2 SMNVEV (reference sequence). CDR3 coding DNA: TGTGCCAGCAGCCGCACCTCAGGTCGGGGGAACAATGAGCAGTTCTTC. It translates to CASSRTSGRGNNEQFF.

This clone was seen more than once but under ten times. The chain joins TRBV6-5 to TRBJ1-2, with D perhaps matching TRBD1 (5 bases). V was clipped by 0 bases and J by 5 bases, with 10 bases between them. The germline V gene encodes CDR1 MNHEY and CDR2 SVGAGI. The CDR3 sequence is 14 residues long. The CDR3 spells CASSYSQGRYGYTF. CDR3 sequence (DNA): TGTGCCAGCAGTTACTCCCAGGGCCGGTATGGCTACACCTTC.

The genes are TRBV9 and TRBJ2-2; TRBD2 agrees at 8 bases. The germline CDR1 and CDR2 sequences are SGDLS and YYNGEE. This CDR3 region has 20 residues. Trimming took 4 bases from V and 4 from J; bases not matched to a gene: 21. The CDR3 spells CASSRGRLTRREGFTGELFF. The DNA of the CDR3 is TGTGCCAGCAGCCGGGGGCGTCTGACTCGACGGGAGGGTTTCACCGGGGAGCTGTTTTTT.

V and J are TRBV9 and TRBJ1-3; D gene ambiguous. The germline gives CDR1 SGDLS, CDR2 YYNGEE. The CDR3 consists of 15 residues. V was pared by 4 bases and J by 0 bases, with 11 bases between. CDR3 sequence: CASSPTVNSGNTIYF. CDR3 nucleotides: TGTGCCAGCAGCCCAACAGTAAACTCTGGAAACACCATATATTTT. Supplemented by reference TRBV9 and TRBJ1-3, the full variable domain reads DSGVTQTPKHLITATGQRVTLRCSPRSGDLSVYWYQQSLDQGLQFLIQYYNGEERAKGNILERFSAQQFPDLHSELNLSSLELGDSALYFCASSPTVNSGNTIYFGEGSWLTVV.